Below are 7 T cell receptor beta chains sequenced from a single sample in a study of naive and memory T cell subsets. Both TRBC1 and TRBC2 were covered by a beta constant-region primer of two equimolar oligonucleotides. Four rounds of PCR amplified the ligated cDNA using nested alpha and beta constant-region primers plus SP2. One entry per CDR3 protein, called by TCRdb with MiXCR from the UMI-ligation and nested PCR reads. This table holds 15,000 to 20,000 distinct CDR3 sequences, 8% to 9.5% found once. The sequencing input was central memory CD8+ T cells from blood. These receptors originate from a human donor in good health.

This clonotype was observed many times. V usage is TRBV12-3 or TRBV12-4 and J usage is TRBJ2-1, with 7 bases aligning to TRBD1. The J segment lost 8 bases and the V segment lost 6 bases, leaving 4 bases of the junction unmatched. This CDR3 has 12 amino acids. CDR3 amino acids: CASRTGFHEQFF. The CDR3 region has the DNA TGTGCCAGCAGGACAGGGTTTCATGAGCAGTTCTTC.

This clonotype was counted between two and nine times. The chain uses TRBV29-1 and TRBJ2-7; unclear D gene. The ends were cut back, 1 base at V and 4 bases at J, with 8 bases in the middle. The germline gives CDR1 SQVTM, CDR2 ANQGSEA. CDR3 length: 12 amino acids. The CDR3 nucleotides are TGCAGCGTTGAAGCGAACAGATACGAGCAGTACTTC. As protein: CSVEANRYEQYF.

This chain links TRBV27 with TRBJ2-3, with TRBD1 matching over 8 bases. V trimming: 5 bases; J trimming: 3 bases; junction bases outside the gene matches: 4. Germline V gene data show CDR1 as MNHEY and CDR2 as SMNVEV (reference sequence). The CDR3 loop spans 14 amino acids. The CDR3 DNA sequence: TGTGCCAGCAGTAACGGACAGGGAACAGATACGCAGTATTTT. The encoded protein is CASSNGQGTDTQYF.

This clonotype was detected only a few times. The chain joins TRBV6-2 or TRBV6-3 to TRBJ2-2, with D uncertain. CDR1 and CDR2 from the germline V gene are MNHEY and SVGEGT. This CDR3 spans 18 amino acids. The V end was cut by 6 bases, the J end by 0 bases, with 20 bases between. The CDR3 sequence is CASSPLMVEYANTGELFF. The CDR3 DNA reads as TGTGCCAGCAGCCCACTTATGGTTGAGTACGCGAACACCGGGGAGCTGTTTTTT.

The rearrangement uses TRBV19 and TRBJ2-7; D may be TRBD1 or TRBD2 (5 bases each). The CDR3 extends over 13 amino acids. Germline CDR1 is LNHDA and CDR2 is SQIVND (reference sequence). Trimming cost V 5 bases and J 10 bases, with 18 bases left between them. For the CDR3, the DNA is TGTGCCAGTAGTTGGGGGTCTCTGACGGAACAGTACTTC. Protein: CASSWGSLTEQYF.

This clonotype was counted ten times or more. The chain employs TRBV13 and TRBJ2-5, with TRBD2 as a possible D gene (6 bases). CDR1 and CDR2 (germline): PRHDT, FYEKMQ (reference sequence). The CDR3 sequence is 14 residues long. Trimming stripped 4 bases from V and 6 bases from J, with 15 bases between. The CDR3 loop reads CASSSSFGGKTQYF. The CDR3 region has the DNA TGTGCCAGCAGCTCGTCGTTCGGGGGTAAGACCCAGTACTTC.

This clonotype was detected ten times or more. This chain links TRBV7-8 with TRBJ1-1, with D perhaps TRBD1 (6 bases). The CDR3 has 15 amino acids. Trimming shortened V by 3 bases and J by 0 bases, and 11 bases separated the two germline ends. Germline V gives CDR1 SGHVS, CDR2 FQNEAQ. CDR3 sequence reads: CASSFSGGLNTEAFF. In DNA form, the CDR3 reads TGTGCCAGCAGCTTCAGCGGGGGCCTGAACACTGAAGCTTTCTTT.